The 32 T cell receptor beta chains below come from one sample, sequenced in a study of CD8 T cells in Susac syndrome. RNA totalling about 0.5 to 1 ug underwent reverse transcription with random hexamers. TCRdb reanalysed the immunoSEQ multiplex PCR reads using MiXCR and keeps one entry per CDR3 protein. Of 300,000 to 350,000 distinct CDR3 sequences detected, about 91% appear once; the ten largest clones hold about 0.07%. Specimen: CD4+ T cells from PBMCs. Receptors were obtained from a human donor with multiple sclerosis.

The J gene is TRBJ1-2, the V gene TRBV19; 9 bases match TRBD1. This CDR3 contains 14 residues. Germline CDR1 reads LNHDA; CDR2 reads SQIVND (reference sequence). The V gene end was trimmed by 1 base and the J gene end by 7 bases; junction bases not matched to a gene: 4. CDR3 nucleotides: TGTGCCAGTAGTATAGCTGGGACAGGGTTTGGCTACACCTTC. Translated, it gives CASSIAGTGFGYTF.

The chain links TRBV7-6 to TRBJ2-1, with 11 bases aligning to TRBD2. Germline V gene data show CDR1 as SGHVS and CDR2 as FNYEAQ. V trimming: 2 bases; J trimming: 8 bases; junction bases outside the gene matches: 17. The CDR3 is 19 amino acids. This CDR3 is CASSLSRLAGGRGGHEQFF. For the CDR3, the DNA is TGTGCCAGCAGCTTATCCCGGCTAGCGGGAGGACGTGGGGGGCATGAGCAGTTCTTC. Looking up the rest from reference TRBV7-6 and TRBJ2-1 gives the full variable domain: GAGVSQSPRYKVTKRGQDVALRCDPISGHVSLYWYRQALGQGPEFLTYFNYEAQQDKSGLPNDRFSAERPEGSISTLTIQRTEQRDSAMYRCASSLSRLAGGRGGHEQFFGPGTRLTVL.

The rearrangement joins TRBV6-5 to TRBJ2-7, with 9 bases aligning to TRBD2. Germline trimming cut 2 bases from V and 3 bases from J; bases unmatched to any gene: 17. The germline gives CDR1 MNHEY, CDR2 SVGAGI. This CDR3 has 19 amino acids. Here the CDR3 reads CASSYKQGRSGGNNYEQYF. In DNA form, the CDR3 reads TGTGCCAGCAGTTACAAGCAAGGCAGAAGCGGGGGGAACAACTACGAGCAGTACTTC.

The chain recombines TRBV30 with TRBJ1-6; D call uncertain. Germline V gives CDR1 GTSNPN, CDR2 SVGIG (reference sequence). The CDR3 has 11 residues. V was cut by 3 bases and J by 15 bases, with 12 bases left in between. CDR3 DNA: TGTGCCTGGAGCGGGCCGTCGGACCTCCACTTT. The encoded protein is CAWSGPSDLHF. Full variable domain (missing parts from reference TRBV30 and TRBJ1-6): SQTIHQWPATLVQPVGSPLSLECTVEGTSNPNLYWYRQAAGRGLQLLFYSVGIGQISSEVPQNLSASRPQDRQFILSSKKLLLSDSGFYLCAWSGPSDLHFGNGTRLTVT.

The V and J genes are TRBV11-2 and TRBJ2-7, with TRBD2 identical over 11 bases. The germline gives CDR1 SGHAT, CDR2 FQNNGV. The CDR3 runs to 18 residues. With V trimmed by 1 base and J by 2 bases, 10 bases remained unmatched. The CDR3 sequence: CASSLGRLLAGGTYEQYF. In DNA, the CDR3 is TGTGCCAGCAGCTTAGGCCGGCTTCTAGCGGGAGGAACCTACGAGCAGTACTTC. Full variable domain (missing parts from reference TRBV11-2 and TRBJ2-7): EAGVAQSPRYKIIEKRQSVAFWCNPISGHATLYWYQQILGQGPKLLIQFQNNGVVDDSQLPKDRFSAERLKGVDSTLKIQPAKLEDSAVYLCASSLGRLLAGGTYEQYFGPGTRLTVT.

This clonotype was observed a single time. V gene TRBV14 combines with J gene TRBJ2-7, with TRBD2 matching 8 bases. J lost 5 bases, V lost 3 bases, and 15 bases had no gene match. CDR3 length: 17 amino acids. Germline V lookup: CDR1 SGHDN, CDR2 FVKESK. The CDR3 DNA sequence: TGTGCCAGCAGCCACCTTGGCGGAGCGGGAGCGGTCAACGAGCAGTACTTC. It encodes CASSHLGGAGAVNEQYF.

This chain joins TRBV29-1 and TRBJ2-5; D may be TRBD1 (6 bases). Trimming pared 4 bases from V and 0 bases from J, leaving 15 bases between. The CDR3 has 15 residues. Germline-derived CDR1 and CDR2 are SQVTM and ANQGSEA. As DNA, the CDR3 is TGCAGCGTTGGAGTCTTAGGGGGAGACCAAGAGACCCAGTACTTC. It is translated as CSVGVLGGDQETQYF.

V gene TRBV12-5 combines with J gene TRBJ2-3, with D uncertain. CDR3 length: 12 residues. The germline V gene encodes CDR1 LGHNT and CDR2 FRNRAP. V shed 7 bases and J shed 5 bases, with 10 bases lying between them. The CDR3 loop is CASALIEDTQYF. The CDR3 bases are TGTGCTAGTGCCCTGATTGAAGATACGCAGTATTTT.

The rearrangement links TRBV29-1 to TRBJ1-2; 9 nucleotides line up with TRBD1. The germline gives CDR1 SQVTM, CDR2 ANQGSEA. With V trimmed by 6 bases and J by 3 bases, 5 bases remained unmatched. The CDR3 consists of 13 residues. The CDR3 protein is CSVGQGTDYGYTF. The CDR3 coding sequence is TGCAGCGTGGGACAGGGAACCGACTATGGCTACACCTTC. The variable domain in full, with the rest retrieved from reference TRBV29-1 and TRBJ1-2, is SAVISQKPSRDICQRGTSLTIQCQVDSQVTMMFWYRQQPGQSLTLIATANQGSEATYESGFVIDKFPISRPNLTFSTLTVSNMSPEDSSIYLCSVGQGTDYGYTFGSGTRLTVV.

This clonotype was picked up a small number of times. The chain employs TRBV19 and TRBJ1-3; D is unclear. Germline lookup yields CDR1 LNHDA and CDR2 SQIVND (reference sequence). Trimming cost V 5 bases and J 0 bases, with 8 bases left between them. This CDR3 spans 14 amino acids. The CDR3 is CASSPSSSGNTIYF. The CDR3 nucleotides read TGTGCCAGTAGTCCGTCGAGCTCTGGAAACACCATATATTTT. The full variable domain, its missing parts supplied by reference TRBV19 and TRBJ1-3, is DGGITQSPKYLFRKEGQNVTLSCEQNLNHDAMYWYRQDPGQGLRLIYYSQIVNDFQKGDIAEGYSVSREKKESFPLTVTSAQKNPTAFYLCASSPSSSGNTIYFGEGSWLTVV.

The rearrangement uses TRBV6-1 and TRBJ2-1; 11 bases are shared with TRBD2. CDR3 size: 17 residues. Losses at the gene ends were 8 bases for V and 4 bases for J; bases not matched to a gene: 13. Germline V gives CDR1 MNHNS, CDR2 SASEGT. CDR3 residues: CASVDLGLAERYNEQFF. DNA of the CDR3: TGTGCCAGCGTGGATTTGGGACTAGCGGAGAGATACAATGAGCAGTTCTTC.

CDR3 in amino acids: CASSRPSGGRGSYEQYF. CDR3 nucleotide sequence: TGTGCCAGCAGTCGCCCTAGCGGGGGCCGTGGCTCCTACGAGCAGTACTTC. The chain has TRBV6-2 or TRBV6-3 and TRBJ2-7; 10 nucleotides line up with TRBD2. The CDR3 extends over 17 amino acids. Germline CDR1 is MNHEY and CDR2 is SVGEGT. V lost 5 bases, J lost 0 bases, and 10 bases stayed unmatched.

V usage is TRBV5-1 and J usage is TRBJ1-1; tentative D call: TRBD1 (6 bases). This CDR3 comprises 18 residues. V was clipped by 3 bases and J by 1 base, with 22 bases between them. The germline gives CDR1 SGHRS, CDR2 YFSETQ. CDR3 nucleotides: TGCGCCAGCAGCTCGCCGGGGGCAGGGATTCCTGGGAACACTGAAGCTTTCTTT. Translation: CASSSPGAGIPGNTEAFF.

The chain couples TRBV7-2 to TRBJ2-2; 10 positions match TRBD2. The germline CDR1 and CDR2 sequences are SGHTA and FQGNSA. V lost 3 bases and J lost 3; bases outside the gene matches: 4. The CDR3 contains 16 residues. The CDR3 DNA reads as TGTGCCAGCAGCTTCGCCACTAGCGGGGACACCGGGGAGCTGTTTTTT. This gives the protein CASSFATSGDTGELFF.

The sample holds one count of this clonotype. The CDR3: CASMGGIGRYSGNTIYF. The CDR3 DNA follows: TGTGCCAGTATGGGGGGTATAGGACGGTACTCTGGAAACACCATATATTTT. This chain joins TRBV19 and TRBJ1-3; D possibly corresponds to TRBD1 (5 bases). The CDR3 spans 17 residues. Germline CDR1 and CDR2: LNHDA and SQIVND (reference sequence). V dropped 7 bases and J dropped 0 bases, with 19 bases sitting between them.

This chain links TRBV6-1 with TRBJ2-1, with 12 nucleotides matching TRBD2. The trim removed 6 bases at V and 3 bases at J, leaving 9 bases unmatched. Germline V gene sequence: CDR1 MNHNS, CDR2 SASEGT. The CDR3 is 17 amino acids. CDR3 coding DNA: TGTGCCAGCAGCCCCCTAGCGGGGGGGGGATTCTACAATGAGCAGTTCTTC. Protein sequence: CASSPLAGGGFYNEQFF.

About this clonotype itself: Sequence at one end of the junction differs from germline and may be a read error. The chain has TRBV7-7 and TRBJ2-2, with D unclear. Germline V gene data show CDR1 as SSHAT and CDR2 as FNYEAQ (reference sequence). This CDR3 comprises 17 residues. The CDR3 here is CASSLIPGPRRPGELFF. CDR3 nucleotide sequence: TGTGCTAGCAGCCTTATCCCGGGCCCCCGAAGACCCGGGGAGCTGTTTTTT.

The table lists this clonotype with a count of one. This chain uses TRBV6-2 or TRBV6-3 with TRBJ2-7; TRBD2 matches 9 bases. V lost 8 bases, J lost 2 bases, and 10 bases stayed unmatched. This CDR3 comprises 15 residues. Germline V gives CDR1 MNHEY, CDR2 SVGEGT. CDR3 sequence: CASRPASSGTYEQYF. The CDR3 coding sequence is TGTGCCAGCCGGCCAGCCTCTAGCGGGACCTACGAGCAGTACTTC.

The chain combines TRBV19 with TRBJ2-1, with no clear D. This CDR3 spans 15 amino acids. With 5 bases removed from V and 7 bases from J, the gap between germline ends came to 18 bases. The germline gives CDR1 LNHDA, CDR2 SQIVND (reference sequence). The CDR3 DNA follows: TGTGCCAGTAGTCCGGCTTCCGATACTGGTAATGAGCAGTTCTTC. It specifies CASSPASDTGNEQFF. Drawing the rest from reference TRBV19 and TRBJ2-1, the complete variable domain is DGGITQSPKYLFRKEGQNVTLSCEQNLNHDAMYWYRQDPGQGLRLIYYSQIVNDFQKGDIAEGYSVSREKKESFPLTVTSAQKNPTAFYLCASSPASDTGNEQFFGPGTRLTVL.

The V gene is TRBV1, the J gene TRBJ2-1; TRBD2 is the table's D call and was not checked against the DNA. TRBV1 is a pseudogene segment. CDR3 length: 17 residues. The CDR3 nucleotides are TGCACCAGCAGCCAAGATCCCCAAGCGGGGAGTTACAATGAGCAGTTCTTC. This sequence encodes CTSSQDPQAGSYNEQFF.

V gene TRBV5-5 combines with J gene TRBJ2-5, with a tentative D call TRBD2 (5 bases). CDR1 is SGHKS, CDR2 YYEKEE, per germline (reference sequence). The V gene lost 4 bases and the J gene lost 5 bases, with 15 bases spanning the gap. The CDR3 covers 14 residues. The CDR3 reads CASSSVLGMETQYF. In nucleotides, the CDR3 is TGTGCCAGCAGCAGCGTACTAGGAATGGAGACCCAGTACTTC.

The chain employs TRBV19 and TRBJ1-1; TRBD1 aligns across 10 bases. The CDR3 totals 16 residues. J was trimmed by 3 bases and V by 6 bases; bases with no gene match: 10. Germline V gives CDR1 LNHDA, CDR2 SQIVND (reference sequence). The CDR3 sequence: CASRLGDRGSYTEAFF. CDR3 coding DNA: TGTGCCAGTAGACTCGGGGACAGGGGATCGTACACTGAAGCTTTCTTT.

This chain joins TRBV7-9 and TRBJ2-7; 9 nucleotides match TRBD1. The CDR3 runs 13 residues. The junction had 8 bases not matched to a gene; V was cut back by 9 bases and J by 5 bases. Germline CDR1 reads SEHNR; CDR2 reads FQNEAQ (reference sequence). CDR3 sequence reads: CARGMGQGNEQYF. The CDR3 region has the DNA TGTGCCAGGGGAATGGGACAGGGAAACGAGCAGTACTTC.

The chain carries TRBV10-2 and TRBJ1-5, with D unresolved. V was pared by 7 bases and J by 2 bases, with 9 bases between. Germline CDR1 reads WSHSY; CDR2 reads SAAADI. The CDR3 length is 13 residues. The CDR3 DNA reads TGCGCCAGCAAAGGGCAGGGCAATCAGCCCCAGCATTTT. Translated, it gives CASKGQGNQPQHF.

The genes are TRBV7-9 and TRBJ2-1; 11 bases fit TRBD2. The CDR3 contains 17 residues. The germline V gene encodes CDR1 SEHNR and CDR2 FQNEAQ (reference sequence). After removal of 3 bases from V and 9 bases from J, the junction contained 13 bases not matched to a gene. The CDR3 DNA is TGTGCCAGCAGCTTGAATTCTAGGCTAGCGGGGGGCAGTGAGCAGTTCTTC. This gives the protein CASSLNSRLAGGSEQFF. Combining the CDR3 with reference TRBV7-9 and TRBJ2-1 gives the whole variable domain DTGVSQNPRHKITKRGQNVTFRCDPISEHNRLYWYRQTLGQGPEFLTYFQNEAQLEKSRLLSDRFSAERPKGSFSTLEIQRTEQGDSAMYLCASSLNSRLAGGSEQFFGPGTRLTVL.

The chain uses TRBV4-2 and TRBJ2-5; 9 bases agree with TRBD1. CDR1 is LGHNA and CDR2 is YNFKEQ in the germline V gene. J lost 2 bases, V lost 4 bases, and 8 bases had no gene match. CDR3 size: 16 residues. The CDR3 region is CASSPRGQGGQETQYF. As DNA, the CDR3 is TGTGCCAGCAGCCCCCGGGGACAGGGTGGACAAGAGACCCAGTACTTC.

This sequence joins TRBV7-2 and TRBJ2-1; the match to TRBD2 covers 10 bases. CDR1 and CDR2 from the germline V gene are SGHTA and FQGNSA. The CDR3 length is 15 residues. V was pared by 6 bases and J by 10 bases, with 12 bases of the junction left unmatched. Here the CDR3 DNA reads TGTGCCAGCAGTTTCCAGCGGGGGGGCCTCGACGAGCAGTTCTTC. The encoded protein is CASSFQRGGLDEQFF.

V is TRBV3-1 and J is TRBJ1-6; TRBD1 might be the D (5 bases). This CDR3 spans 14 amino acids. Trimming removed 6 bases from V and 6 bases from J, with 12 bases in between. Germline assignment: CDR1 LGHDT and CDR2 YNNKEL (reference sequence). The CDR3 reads CASRTPGPNSPLHF. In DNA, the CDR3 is TGTGCCAGCAGAACCCCGGGACCTAATTCACCCCTCCACTTT.

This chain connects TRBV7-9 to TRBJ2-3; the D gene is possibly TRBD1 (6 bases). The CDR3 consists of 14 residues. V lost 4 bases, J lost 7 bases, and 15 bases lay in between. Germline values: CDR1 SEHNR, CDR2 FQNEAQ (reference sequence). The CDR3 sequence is CASSSTRQVYTQYF. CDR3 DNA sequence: TGTGCCAGCAGCTCCACCCGACAGGTTTATACGCAGTATTTT.

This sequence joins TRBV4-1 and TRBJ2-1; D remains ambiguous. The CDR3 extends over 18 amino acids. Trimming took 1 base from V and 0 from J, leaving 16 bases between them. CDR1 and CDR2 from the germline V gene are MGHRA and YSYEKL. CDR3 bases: TGCGCCAGCAGCCAAGTAGACCTCGGGTTCAGCTCCTACAATGAGCAGTTCTTC. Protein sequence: CASSQVDLGFSSYNEQFF.

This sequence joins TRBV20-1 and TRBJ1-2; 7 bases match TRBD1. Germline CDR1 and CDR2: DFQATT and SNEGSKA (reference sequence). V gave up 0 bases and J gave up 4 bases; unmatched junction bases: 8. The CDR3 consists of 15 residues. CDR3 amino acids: CSARDPRGRVYGYTF. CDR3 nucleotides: TGCAGTGCTAGAGATCCAAGGGGGCGGGTCTATGGCTACACCTTC.

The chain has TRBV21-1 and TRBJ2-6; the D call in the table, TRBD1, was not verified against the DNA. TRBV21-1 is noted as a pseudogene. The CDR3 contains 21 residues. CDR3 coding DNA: TGTGCCAGCAGCAAAGTCCCGGGCAGGGGGCCCTCGGTCTCTGGGGCCAACGTCCTGACTTTC. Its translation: CASSKVPGRGPSVSGANVLTF.